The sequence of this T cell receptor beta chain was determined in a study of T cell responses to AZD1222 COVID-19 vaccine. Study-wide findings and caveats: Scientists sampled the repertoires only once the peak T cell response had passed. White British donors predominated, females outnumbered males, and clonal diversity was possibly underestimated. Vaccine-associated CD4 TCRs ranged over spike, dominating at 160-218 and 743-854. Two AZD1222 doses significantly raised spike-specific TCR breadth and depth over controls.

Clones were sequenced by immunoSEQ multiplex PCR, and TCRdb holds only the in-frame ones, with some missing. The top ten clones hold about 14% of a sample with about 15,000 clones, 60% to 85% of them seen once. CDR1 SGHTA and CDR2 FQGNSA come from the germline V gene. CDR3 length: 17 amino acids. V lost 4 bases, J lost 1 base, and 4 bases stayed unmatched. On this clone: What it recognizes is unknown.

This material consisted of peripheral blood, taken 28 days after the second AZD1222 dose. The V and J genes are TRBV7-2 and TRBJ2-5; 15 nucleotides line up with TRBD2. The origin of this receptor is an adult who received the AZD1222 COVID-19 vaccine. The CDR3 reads CASSWGLAGGFQETQYF. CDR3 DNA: TGTGCCAGCAGCTGGGGACTAGCGGGGGGCTTCCAAGAGACCCAGTACTTC.